The 23 T cell receptor beta chains reported below all come from one sample, sequenced in a study of T cells after yellow fever vaccination. TCRdb called the 5' RACE reads again in MiXCR, with one record for every CDR3 protein. The table includes 170,000 or so distinct CDR3 sequences, about 6% detected once. The source was CD4+ T cells sorted from PBMCs, collected on the day of the first yellow fever vaccination. Receptors originate from a man between 18 and 35 years old who received the YFV17D yellow fever vaccine.

This clonotype showed up many times. Written as DNA, the CDR3 is TGTGCCAGCAGCTTTACACGCGATAGCTCCTACAATGAGCAGTTCTTC. Translated, it gives CASSFTRDSSYNEQFF. V gene TRBV5-6 combines with J gene TRBJ2-1; no clear D gene. This CDR3 has 16 residues. CDR1 is SGHDT and CDR2 is YYEEEE in the germline V gene. The V end lost 2 bases, the J end lost 0 bases, and 12 bases lay between the germline ends.

There are a few counts of this clonotype. This chain connects TRBV6-1 to TRBJ2-1; D possibly matches TRBD1 or TRBD2 (5 bases each). The V end was cut by 8 bases, the J end by 2 bases, with 13 bases between. This CDR3 is built from 14 residues. Germline assignment: CDR1 MNHNS and CDR2 SASEGT. CDR3 region: CASARDAAYNEQFF. CDR3 in DNA: TGTGCCAGCGCCCGGGACGCCGCCTACAATGAGCAGTTCTTC.

V is TRBV5-1 and J is TRBJ2-5, with D perhaps being TRBD1 or TRBD2 (5 bases each). V lost 4 bases and J 0 bases, leaving 13 bases between the germline ends. This CDR3 contains 15 residues. CDR1 SGHRS and CDR2 YFSETQ come from the germline V gene. CDR3 amino acids: CASSHQEGYQETQYF. CDR3 nucleotide sequence: TGCGCCAGCAGCCACCAAGAGGGGTACCAAGAGACCCAGTACTTC.

At least ten counts were recorded for this clonotype. The V and J genes are TRBV19 and TRBJ2-4, with a weak D call TRBD1 (6 bases). Germline loops: CDR1 LNHDA, CDR2 SQIVND (reference sequence). V lost 6 bases, J lost 7 bases, and 16 bases lay in between. CDR3 length: 14 residues. The CDR3 region has the DNA TGTGCCAGTAGCACAGGGCAGGGTTTCAACATTCAGTACTTC. It encodes CASSTGQGFNIQYF.

Many counts were recorded for this clonotype. CDR3: CASSSAIAGGSDTQYF. CDR3 in DNA: TGTGCCAGCAGCTCGGCTATAGCGGGGGGCTCAGATACGCAGTATTTT. The rearrangement joins TRBV7-9 to TRBJ2-3; the match to TRBD2 covers 10 bases. The germline gives CDR1 SEHNR, CDR2 FQNEAQ (reference sequence). This CDR3 has 16 amino acids. With 4 bases clipped from V and 4 bases from J, the junction kept 8 bases outside the gene matches. Full variable domain (missing parts from reference TRBV7-9 and TRBJ2-3): DTGVSQNPRHKITKRGQNVTFRCDPISEHNRLYWYRQTLGQGPEFLTYFQNEAQLEKSRLLSDRFSAERPKGSFSTLEIQRTEQGDSAMYLCASSSAIAGGSDTQYFGPGTRLTVL.

V usage is TRBV4-2 and J usage is TRBJ1-6, with a possible D match to TRBD1 (6 bases). The CDR3 runs to 16 residues. V gave up 5 bases and J gave up 0 bases, with 11 bases separating them. Germline assignment: CDR1 LGHNA and CDR2 YNFKEQ. CDR3 in amino acids: CASSEQGGSYNSPLHF. CDR3 bases: TGTGCCAGCAGCGAACAGGGTGGCTCCTATAATTCACCCCTCCACTTT.

At least ten counts were recorded for this clonotype. The chain joins TRBV7-9 to TRBJ1-2; 7 nucleotides line up with TRBD1. Losses at the gene ends were 3 bases for V and 5 bases for J; bases not matched to a gene: 9. CDR3 size: 15 residues. Germline V lookup: CDR1 SEHNR, CDR2 FQNEAQ (reference sequence). CDR3 nucleotide sequence: TGTGCCAGCAGCTTGGGTGACAGGGAGGCGTATGGCTACACCTTC. This translates into CASSLGDREAYGYTF.

V gene TRBV11-2 combines with J gene TRBJ2-1; TRBD1 or TRBD2 may be the D gene (5 bases each). V was pared by 0 bases and J by 3 bases, with 18 bases between. This CDR3 contains 18 residues. Germline CDR1 and CDR2: SGHAT and FQNNGV. The CDR3 nucleotides are TGTGCCAGCAGCTTAGATCAGGGTGGGACGAACAACTACAATGAGCAGTTCTTC. Its translation is CASSLDQGGTNNYNEQFF.

This clonotype was observed many times. The chain employs TRBV13 and TRBJ2-4; 8 nucleotides agree with TRBD1. CDR3 size: 14 residues. CDR1 PRHDT and CDR2 FYEKMQ come from the germline V gene (reference sequence). V lost 3 bases to trimming and J lost 6 bases; unmatched junction nucleotides: 4. The CDR3 nucleotides read TGTGCCAGCAGCTTCCGACAGGGGAGAAACATTCAGTACTTC. Protein: CASSFRQGRNIQYF.

This clonotype showed up many times. The rearrangement uses TRBV29-1 and TRBJ2-7; the match to TRBD2 covers 9 bases. The germline V gene encodes CDR1 SQVTM and CDR2 ANQGSEA. Losses at the gene ends were 6 bases for V and 0 bases for J; bases not matched to a gene: 6. The CDR3 spans 14 residues. CDR3: CSVVSGGSSYEQYF. DNA for the CDR3: TGCAGCGTCGTCAGCGGGGGGAGCTCCTACGAGCAGTACTTC.

This clonotype occurred a few times. V and J are TRBV7-3 and TRBJ2-2, with unresolved D. The length of the CDR3 is 15 residues. Germline loops: CDR1 SGHTA, CDR2 FQGTGA. Between the trimmed V and J ends, which lost 4 bases and 1 base, there was a span of 10 bases. The CDR3 sequence: CASSSQQVNTGELFF. DNA of the CDR3: TGTGCCAGCAGCTCCCAGCAGGTGAACACCGGGGAGCTGTTTTTT. The complete variable domain, with remaining parts taken from reference TRBV7-3 and TRBJ2-2, reads GAGVSQTPSNKVTEKGKYVELRCDPISGHTALYWYRQSLGQGPEFLIYFQGTGAADDSGLPNDRFFAVRPEGSVSTLKIQRTERGDSAVYLCASSSQQVNTGELFFGEGSRLTVL.

This clonotype was recorded many times. This chain joins TRBV19 and TRBJ2-7, with a tentative D call TRBD2 (6 bases). The CDR3 loop spans 15 amino acids. Germline V gene lookup returns CDR1 LNHDA and CDR2 SQIVND (reference sequence). V dropped 6 bases and J dropped 3 bases, with 18 bases sitting between them. The CDR3 spells CASREAGRLNYEQYF. In DNA, the CDR3 is TGTGCCAGTAGAGAGGCAGGGAGGCTCAACTACGAGCAGTACTTC.

This clonotype was recorded many times. The rearrangement joins TRBV6-5 to TRBJ2-5; 9 nucleotides agree with TRBD1. V shed 4 bases and J 5 bases; nucleotides not matched to a gene: 8. The CDR3 has 15 amino acids. Germline CDR1 MNHEY, CDR2 SVGAGI. The chain's CDR3 is CASSSGTGSGETQYF. CDR3 DNA sequence: TGTGCCAGCAGTTCCGGGACAGGGAGTGGGGAGACCCAGTACTTC.

This clonotype has a count of ten or more. This rearrangement joins TRBV6-2 or TRBV6-3 to TRBJ1-1, with 7 bases identical to TRBD1. J gave up 6 bases and V 6 bases, and 10 bases lay outside the gene matches. This CDR3 region has 14 residues. CDR1 MNHEY and CDR2 SVGEGT come from the germline V gene. In nucleotides, the CDR3 is TGTGCCAGCAGCTGGGGACAGACCTACTCTGAAGCTTTCTTT. This translates into CASSWGQTYSEAFF.

Details on this clonotype: With a much larger clone just one base away, this may be a read error. The rearrangement uses TRBV9 and TRBJ2-3; possibly TRBD2 for D (5 bases). Trimming shortened V by 0 bases and J by 0 bases, and 11 bases separated the two germline ends. This CDR3 region has 16 residues. Germline V gene data show CDR1 as SGDLS and CDR2 as YYNGEE. CDR3 region: CASSVGAAPSTDTQYF. The CDR3 DNA reads TGTGCCAGCAGCGTAGGAGCGGCGCCTAGCACAGATACGCAGTATTTT.

This clonotype was seen a handful of times. The chain carries TRBV20-1 and TRBJ1-1; perhaps TRBD1 as D (6 bases). This CDR3 region has 15 residues. CDR1 and CDR2 (germline): DFQATT, SNEGSKA (reference sequence). V was pared by 3 bases and J by 1 base, with 15 bases between. The CDR3 protein is CSASPSGTPNTEAFF. The CDR3 DNA reads as TGCAGTGCTAGCCCGTCTGGGACACCGAACACTGAAGCTTTCTTT.

CDR3 protein: CASSVGQNSPLHF. The CDR3 DNA reads TGTGCCAGCAGCGTAGGACAGAATTCACCCCTCCACTTT. This rearrangement joins TRBV11-3 to TRBJ1-6; D might be TRBD1 (6 bases). The CDR3 sequence is 13 residues long. Germline loops: CDR1 SGHNT, CDR2 YENEEA. V was shortened by 5 bases and J by 7 bases, with 9 bases between the two germline ends.

The table lists this clonotype with a few counts. The rearrangement joins TRBV7-2 to TRBJ2-3, with 13 bases fitting TRBD2. Germline V gene sequence: CDR1 SGHTA, CDR2 FQGNSA. This CDR3 region has 15 residues. V gave up 5 bases and J gave up 8 bases; unmatched junction bases: 7. The CDR3 DNA reads as TGTGCCAGCAGCCTCGGAGGACTAGCGGGGGTTACGCAGTATTTT. Translated: CASSLGGLAGVTQYF.

This clonotype was seen repeatedly, ten times or more. This chain's CDR3 is CASSLSGQGTEQYF. The CDR3 coding sequence is TGTGCCAGCAGCTTATCTGGACAGGGGACGGAGCAGTACTTC. The chain carries TRBV7-2 and TRBJ2-7, with 9 bases lining up with TRBD1. V shed 2 bases and J 7 bases; nucleotides not matched to a gene: 6. The CDR3 extends over 14 amino acids. CDR1 is SGHTA, CDR2 FQGNSA, per germline.

In this sample, this clonotype turned up many times. The CDR3 DNA follows: TGCAGTGCTAGAGAAGGGACAGCCCAAGAGACCCAGTACTTC. Translated, it gives CSAREGTAQETQYF. The chain employs TRBV20-1 and TRBJ2-5; 7 positions match TRBD1. Trimming removed 0 bases from V and 1 base from J; junction bases left unmatched: 2. This CDR3 is 14 amino acids long. Looked up from germline, CDR1 is DFQATT and CDR2 is SNEGSKA (reference sequence).

As regards this clonotype: This clone may be a read error of a much larger clone one base away. CDR3 sequence: CASAGTVRPDTQYF. The DNA for the CDR3 is TGTGCCAGCGCCGGGACAGTACGCCCAGATACGCAGTATTTT. The chain uses TRBV27 and TRBJ2-3; TRBD1 matches 7 bases. Germline CDR1 is MNHEY and CDR2 is SMNVEV (reference sequence). The trim removed 8 bases at V and 4 bases at J, leaving 9 bases unmatched. The CDR3 covers 14 residues.

Ten or more counts support this clonotype. The rearrangement links TRBV28 to TRBJ2-5, with a weak D call TRBD1 (5 bases). V lost 5 bases to trimming and J lost 5 bases, with 15 bases between them. Germline-derived CDR1 and CDR2 are MDHEN and SYDVKM. This CDR3 has 14 residues. CDR3 nucleotides: TGTGCCAGCAGTCTATATAGTTCAGGGGAGACCCAGTACTTC. Translation: CASSLYSSGETQYF. Full variable domain (rest looked up from reference TRBV28 and TRBJ2-5): DVKVTQSSRYLVKRTGEKVFLECVQDMDHENMFWYRQDPGLGLRLIYFSYDVKMKEKGDIPEGYSVSREKKERFSLILESASTNQTSMYLCASSLYSSGETQYFGPGTRLLVL.

The genes are TRBV3-1 and TRBJ2-1; D gene uncertain. This CDR3 comprises 13 residues. Trimming pared 5 bases from V and 5 bases from J, leaving 10 bases between. CDR1 is LGHDT and CDR2 is YNNKEL in the germline V gene (reference sequence). Here the CDR3 reads CASSSRGDNEQFF. The CDR3 region has the DNA TGTGCCAGCAGCTCCCGTGGGGACAATGAGCAGTTCTTC.